These T cell receptor beta chains were read from a single sample in a study of blood T cell repertoires in COVID-19. Libraries were prepared by immunoSEQ multiplex PCR; TCRdb keeps only in-frame clonotypes and omits some of them. The data show some 270,000 clones, around 83% seen once. Material: PBMCs or T cells enriched from blood (not recorded which). The receptor source for this set is a woman in her 50s who had been exposed to COVID-19. Both conserved end residues are part of each CDR3. D genes are given only for firm matches. Clone size is not always given. Where it is, it says once, few, many or a class for expanded clones.

>.|TRBJ2-3|.|TRBV13
CASSFGGVGSTDTQYF
TGTGCCAGCAGCTTTGGAGGGGTGGGTAGCACAGATACGCAGTATTTT
>.|TRBJ1-1|.|TRBV3-1/TRBV3-2
CASSQRQGRVNTEAFF
TGTGCCAGCAGCCAGCGGCAGGGCAGGGTGAACACTGAAGCTTTCTTT
>.|TRBJ1-1|.|TRBV7-6
CASSWAPRTEAFF
TGTGCCAGCAGCTGGGCCCCAAGGACTGAAGCTTTCTTT
>TRBD2|TRBJ2-2|once|TRBV10-1
CASSGTSGVYANTGELFF
TGCGCCAGCAGTGGGACTAGCGGGGTATATGCGAACACCGGGGAGCTGTTTTTT
>TRBD1|TRBJ1-1|.|TRBV10-2
CAAAGQGFAEAFF
TGCGCCGCAGCCGGACAGGGGTTCGCTGAAGCTTTCTTT
>TRBD2|TRBJ2-7|.|TRBV6-4
CASSYGTNYEQYF
TGTGCCAGCAGCTACGGGACTAACTACGAGCAGTACTTC
>TRBD1|TRBJ2-5|.|TRBV10-3
CAISESRGQGAETQYF
TGTGCCATCAGTGAGTCCCGGGGGCAGGGGGCGGAGACCCAGTACTTC
>TRBD1|TRBJ1-3|.|TRBV11-2
CASSLETGGFFTLYF
TGTGCCAGCAGCTTAGAGACAGGGGGATTTTTCACCCTATATTTT
>.|TRBJ1-3|.|TRBV2
CASTLEGPSGTIYF
TGTGCCAGCACGCTGGAGGGACCGTCGGGCACCATATATTTT
>.|TRBJ2-7|.|TRBV6-1
CASSEVVGPGSSYEQYF
TGTGCCAGCAGTGAAGTCGTTGGACCCGGGAGCTCCTACGAGCAGTACTTC
>TRBD1|TRBJ2-7|.|TRBV11-2
CASNLVTGNSYEQYF
TGTGCCAGCAACCTCGTGACAGGGAACTCCTACGAGCAGTACTTC
>TRBD1|TRBJ1-2|.|TRBV18
CASSPGTANYGYTF
TGTGCCAGCTCACCCGGGACAGCTAACTATGGCTACACCTTC
>.|TRBJ2-1|.|TRBV5-4
CASSLLGASYNEQFF
TGTGCCAGCAGCTTGTTGGGGGCCTCCTACAATGAGCAGTTCTTC
>TRBD1|TRBJ1-2|.|TRBV7-9
CASSLQGRGGINGYTF
TGTGCCAGCAGCTTACAAGGGAGAGGGGGCATTAATGGCTACACCTTC
>TRBD1|TRBJ1-1|.|TRBV9
CASSRDRGSGTEAFF
TGTGCCAGCAGCCGGGACAGGGGATCGGGCACTGAAGCTTTCTTT
>.|TRBJ1-4|few|TRBV19
CATTDRFYRREKLFF
TGTGCCACGACGGACAGATTCTACCGCCGTGAAAAACTGTTTTTT
>.|TRBJ1-1|.|TRBV9
CASSVNSGTTNTEAFF
TGTGCCAGCAGCGTTAATTCCGGGACAACGAACACTGAAGCTTTCTTT
>.|TRBJ2-3|.|TRBV3-1/TRBV3-2
CASSQEELYKSF
TGTGCCAGCAGCCAAGAAGAACTTTATAAATCTTTT
>TRBD2|TRBJ2-3|.|TRBV13
CASSFPGGLDTQYF
TGTGCCAGCAGCTTCCCGGGGGGGCTAGATACGCAGTATTTT
>.|TRBJ1-5|.|TRBV27
CASSLLGAANQPQHF
TGTGCCAGCAGTTTATTGGGGGCAGCCAATCAGCCCCAGCATTTT
>.|TRBJ2-5|once|TRBV2
CASRTGTQYF
TGTGCCAGCAGAACGGGGACCCAGTACTTC
>TRBD1|TRBJ1-1|once|TRBV28
CASRPIRGEAFF
TGTGCCAGCAGGCCCATCAGGGGGGAAGCTTTCTTT
>TRBD1|TRBJ2-2|once|TRBV11-2
CASSSDRATGELFF
TGTGCCAGCAGCTCGGACAGGGCCACCGGGGAGCTGTTTTTT
>TRBD2|TRBJ2-7|few|TRBV5-1
CASSSKSASGAYEQYF
TGCGCCAGCAGCTCAAAGTCGGCTAGCGGGGCCTACGAGCAGTACTTC
>TRBD1|TRBJ1-1|.|TRBV6-4
CASSKDRGVGNTEAFF
TGTGCCAGCAGTAAGGACAGGGGAGTAGGGAACACTGAAGCTTTCTTT
>TRBD1|TRBJ1-1|.|TRBV5-1
CASSWDPGQDMNTEAFF
TGCGCCAGCAGCTGGGACCCGGGACAGGACATGAACACTGAAGCTTTCTTT
>.|TRBJ1-1|few|TRBV12-3/TRBV12-4
CASSPPGDAEAFF
TGTGCCAGCAGTCCCCCGGGGGACGCTGAAGCTTTCTTT
>.|TRBJ1-2|.|TRBV19
CASSIEQGTNYGYTF
TGTGCCAGTAGTATAGAACAGGGTACTAACTATGGCTACACCTTC
>.|TRBJ1-5|.|TRBV7-2
CASSLVGAGGKQPQHF
TGTGCCAGCAGCTTAGTTGGGGCTGGGGGGAAACAGCCCCAGCATTTT
>.|TRBJ1-1|.|TRBV11-2
CASSANRAGAEAFF
TGTGCCAGCAGCGCCAACAGGGCGGGGGCTGAAGCTTTCTTT
>.|TRBJ1-1|many|TRBV11-2
CASSLDLGEGEAFF
TGTGCCAGCAGCTTAGACTTGGGAGAAGGTGAAGCTTTCTTT